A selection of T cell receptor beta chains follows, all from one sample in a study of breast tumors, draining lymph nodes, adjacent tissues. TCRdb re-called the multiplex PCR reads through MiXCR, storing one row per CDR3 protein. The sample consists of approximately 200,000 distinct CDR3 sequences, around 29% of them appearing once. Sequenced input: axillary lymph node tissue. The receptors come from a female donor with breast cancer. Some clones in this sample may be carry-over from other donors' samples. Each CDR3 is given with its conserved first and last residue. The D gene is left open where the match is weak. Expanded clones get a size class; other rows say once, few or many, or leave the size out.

CDR3: CASSHPPGLAGEGTDTQYF
DNA: TGTGCCAGCAGCCACCCCCCCGGACTAGCGGGAGAAGGAACAGATACGCAGTATTTT
V: TRBV3-1
J: TRBJ2-3
D: TRBD2
size: few

CDR3: CASSRDRAAGNTIYF
DNA: TGTGCCAGCAGTCGCGACAGGGCGGCCGGAAACACCATATATTTT
V: TRBV27
J: TRBJ1-3
D: TRBD1
size: -

CDR3: CATEGDVTAIDGANVLTF
DNA: TGTGCCACCGAAGGAGATGTTACTGCTATCGATGGGGCCAACGTCCTGACTTTC
V: TRBV6-2/TRBV6-3
J: TRBJ2-6
D: -
size: many

CDR3: CSATPGQGNWNEQFF
DNA: TGCAGCGCCACTCCGGGACAGGGTAATTGGAATGAGCAGTTCTTC
V: TRBV29-1
J: TRBJ2-1
D: TRBD1
size: -

CDR3: CASSLHGGGGGEKLFF
DNA: TGTGCCAGCAGCTTACATGGCGGGGGCGGTGGTGAAAAACTGTTTTTT
V: TRBV7-2
J: TRBJ1-4
D: -
size: once

CDR3: CASRQGHGAYNEQFF
DNA: TGTGCCAGCCGACAGGGCCACGGCGCCTACAATGAGCAGTTCTTC
V: TRBV6-2/TRBV6-3
J: TRBJ2-1
D: TRBD1
size: few

CDR3: CASSLQGSGGVFF
DNA: TGCGCCAGCAGCTTGCAGGGTAGCGGGGGGGTGTTTTTT
V: TRBV5-1
J: TRBJ2-2
D: TRBD2
size: -

CDR3: CAISGNRGNTEAFF
DNA: TGTGCCATCAGTGGGAACAGGGGGAACACTGAAGCTTTCTTT
V: TRBV10-3
J: TRBJ1-1
D: TRBD1
size: -

CDR3: CATSDRPGLAVPPGTDTQYF
DNA: TGTGCCACCAGTGATCGCCCGGGACTAGCGGTTCCTCCGGGCACAGATACGCAGTATTTT
V: TRBV24-1
J: TRBJ2-3
D: TRBD2
size: many

CDR3: CSAFTADNYNEQFF
DNA: TGCAGCGCCTTTACGGCTGACAATTACAATGAGCAGTTCTTC
V: TRBV20-1
J: TRBJ2-1
D: -
size: many

CDR3: CASNIPGQGYGYTF
DNA: TGTGCCAGCAACATACCGGGACAGGGCTATGGCTACACCTTC
V: TRBV2
J: TRBJ1-2
D: TRBD1
size: many

CDR3: CASSLDPGTGVRETQYF
DNA: TGTGCCAGCAGCTTGGATCCCGGGACAGGGGTTCGGGAGACCCAGTACTTC
V: TRBV5-5
J: TRBJ2-5
D: TRBD1
size: few

CDR3: CASRTSVQETQYF
DNA: TGTGCCAGCCGCACTAGCGTACAAGAGACCCAGTACTTC
V: TRBV28
J: TRBJ2-5
D: TRBD2
size: many

CDR3: CASSLQGGGRDQETQYF
DNA: TGTGCCAGCAGCCTCCAAGGGGGGGGCCGTGACCAAGAGACCCAGTACTTC
V: TRBV7-9
J: TRBJ2-5
D: -
size: -

CDR3: CASRTSGSDTQYF
DNA: TGTGCCAGTAGGACTAGCGGTTCAGATACGCAGTATTTT
V: TRBV19
J: TRBJ2-3
D: TRBD2
size: many

CDR3: CASSSTYADEKLFF
DNA: TGTGCCAGCAGTTCGACTTACGCGGATGAAAAACTGTTTTTT
V: TRBV6-5
J: TRBJ1-4
D: -
size: many

CDR3: CASSQERTTQETQYF
DNA: TGTGCCAGCAGCCAGGAGAGGACCACTCAAGAGACCCAGTACTTC
V: TRBV5-5
J: TRBJ2-5
D: -
size: many

CDR3: CAWGPWGPYEQYF
DNA: TGTGCCTGGGGACCTTGGGGTCCCTACGAGCAGTACTTC
V: TRBV30
J: TRBJ2-7
D: -
size: many

CDR3: CSARDQGAWGWTQHF
DNA: TGCAGTGCTAGAGACCAGGGGGCGTGGGGTTGGACCCAGCATTTT
V: TRBV20-1
J: TRBJ1-5
D: TRBD1
size: many

CDR3: CASSTEPLHF
DNA: TGTGCCAGTAGTACCGAACCCCTCCACTTT
V: TRBV19
J: TRBJ1-6
D: -
size: -

CDR3: CASSSGPGEQFF
DNA: TGTGCCAGCAGCTCGGGACCGGGTGAGCAGTTCTTC
V: TRBV7-2
J: TRBJ2-1
D: -
size: many

CDR3: CSASPPSGRDGGNTGELFF
DNA: TGCAGTGCTAGCCCACCCAGCGGGAGGGACGGTGGGAACACCGGGGAGCTGTTTTTT
V: TRBV20-1
J: TRBJ2-2
D: TRBD2
size: many

CDR3: CASSPLERTGELFF
DNA: TGTGCCAGCTCACCACTGGAGAGAACCGGGGAGCTGTTTTTT
V: TRBV18
J: TRBJ2-2
D: -
size: -

CDR3: CANRVRHLSSYNEQFF
DNA: TGTGCCAACAGGGTTCGGCACCTGAGCTCCTACAATGAGCAGTTCTTC
V: TRBV6-1
J: TRBJ2-1
D: -
size: -

CDR3: CASSPRDRDNNEQFF
DNA: TGTGCCAGTAGTCCCCGGGACAGGGATAACAATGAGCAGTTCTTC
V: TRBV19
J: TRBJ2-1
D: TRBD1
size: -

CDR3: CATSDPDKSSYNEQFF
DNA: TGTGCCACCAGTGACCCTGACAAGAGCTCCTACAATGAGCAGTTCTTC
V: TRBV24-1
J: TRBJ2-1
D: -
size: -

CDR3: CASSLGQASNYGYPF
DNA: TGTGCCAGCAGCTTAGGACAGGCTAGTAACTATGGCTACCCCTTC
V: TRBV7-8
J: TRBJ1-2
D: -
size: many

CDR3: CASSQDVGGRKTQHF
DNA: TGTGCCAGCAGCCAAGATGTTGGCGGGAGGAAGACCCAGCATTTT
V: TRBV4-2
J: TRBJ1-5
D: -
size: -

CDR3: CASSKNNEQFF
DNA: TGTGCCAGCAGCAAGAACAATGAGCAGTTCTTC
V: TRBV3-1
J: TRBJ2-1
D: -
size: many

CDR3: CASKMGSTTYGYTF
DNA: TGTGCCAGTAAAATGGGTAGCACAACCTATGGCTACACCTTC
V: TRBV19
J: TRBJ1-2
D: -
size: many

CDR3: CATSREWGTEAFF
DNA: TGTGCCACCAGCAGAGAATGGGGCACTGAAGCTTTCTTT
V: TRBV15
J: TRBJ1-1
D: -
size: few

CDR3: CASSLYGADDEKLFF
DNA: TGTGCCAGCAGCTTATACGGGGCGGACGATGAAAAACTGTTTTTT
V: TRBV7-9
J: TRBJ1-4
D: -
size: -

CDR3: CSVGDREAFF
DNA: TGCAGCGTTGGGGACAGGGAAGCTTTCTTT
V: TRBV29-1
J: TRBJ1-1
D: TRBD1
size: -

CDR3: CASSTGTSRDTQYF
DNA: TGTGCCAGCAGTACCGGGACTTCTCGAGATACGCAGTATTTT
V: TRBV12-3/TRBV12-4
J: TRBJ2-3
D: -
size: -

CDR3: CASSTGCRQFF
DNA: TGTGCCAGCTCTACGGGATGCCGGCAGTTCTTC
V: TRBV28
J: TRBJ2-1
D: -
size: -

CDR3: CASRGQGRSPLHF
DNA: TGTGCCAGCAGGGGACAGGGGAGGTCACCCCTCCACTTT
V: TRBV2
J: TRBJ1-6
D: TRBD1
size: many

CDR3: CASTTDGATGNTIYF
DNA: TGTGCCAGTACCACTGACGGGGCAACCGGAAACACCATATATTTT
V: TRBV19
J: TRBJ1-3
D: -
size: -

CDR3: CASSLQVMNTEAFF
DNA: TGTGCCAGCTCCCTCCAGGTCATGAACACTGAAGCTTTCTTT
V: TRBV7-2
J: TRBJ1-1
D: -
size: few

CDR3: CASSESATGRATDTQYF
DNA: TGTGCCAGCAGTGAATCTGCGACAGGTAGGGCCACAGATACGCAGTATTTT
V: TRBV6-1
J: TRBJ2-3
D: -
size: many

CDR3: CASSFSYSSSYEQYF
DNA: TGTGCCAGCAGCTTTTCATACAGCAGCTCCTACGAGCAGTACTTC
V: TRBV11-2
J: TRBJ2-7
D: -
size: many